Listed below are T cell receptor beta chains from one sample, sequenced in a study of T cells in Graves' hyperthyroidism and ophthalmopathy. One entry per CDR3 protein results from TCRdb running MiXCR on the multiplex PCR reads. This sample carries a few hundred thousand distinct CDR3 sequences, roughly 25% of them seen once, and the ten largest clones take less than 75%. The source material was blood. The receptors were gathered from a man aged 45 to 65 with Graves' hyperthyroidism. Each CDR3 is given with its conserved first and last residue. The order of the fields is V gene, D gene, J gene, clone size, CDR3 protein, CDR3 DNA. The D gene is left open where the match is weak. Clone size is given for some rows only: seen once, a few or many times, or a class if the clone is expanded.

v_gene: TRBV12-3/TRBV12-4; d_gene: NA; j_gene: TRBJ2-4; abundance: NA; CDR3aa: CASSLEISTLRLAKNIQYF; CDR3nt: TGTGCCAGCAGTTTGGAGATATCCACCCTTCGTTTAGCCAAAAACATTCAGTACTTC
v_gene: TRBV5-5; d_gene: NA; j_gene: TRBJ2-7; abundance: NA; CDR3aa: CASSSTDGSSYEQYF; CDR3nt: TGTGCCAGCAGTTCTACGGACGGTAGCTCCTACGAGCAGTACTTC
v_gene: TRBV12-3/TRBV12-4; d_gene: NA; j_gene: TRBJ1-1; abundance: NA; CDR3aa: CASSLRFPDSNTEAFF; CDR3nt: TGTGCCAGCAGTTTGCGTTTCCCAGATTCGAACACTGAAGCTTTCTTT
v_gene: TRBV25-1; d_gene: TRBD1; j_gene: TRBJ1-4; abundance: NA; CDR3aa: CASSGQGRGVNEELFF; CDR3nt: TGTGCCAGCAGCGGACAGGGGAGGGGGGTGAATGAAGAACTGTTTTTT
v_gene: TRBV19; d_gene: NA; j_gene: TRBJ1-5; abundance: NA; CDR3aa: CASSIDQDLDQHF; CDR3nt: TGTGCCAGTAGTATAGACCAGGACCTGGACCAGCATTTT
v_gene: TRBV6-1; d_gene: NA; j_gene: TRBJ2-7; abundance: NA; CDR3aa: CASSEAGNSYEQYF; CDR3nt: TGTGCCAGCAGTGAAGCAGGCAACTCCTACGAGCAGTACTTC
v_gene: TRBV29-1; d_gene: NA; j_gene: TRBJ2-1; abundance: NA; CDR3aa: CSVLYNEQFF; CDR3nt: TGCAGCGTACTTTACAATGAGCAGTTCTTC
v_gene: TRBV20-1; d_gene: TRBD1; j_gene: TRBJ1-2; abundance: NA; CDR3aa: CSARDRQGADYGYTF; CDR3nt: TGCAGTGCTAGAGATCGACAGGGGGCGGACTATGGCTACACCTTC
v_gene: TRBV7-3; d_gene: NA; j_gene: TRBJ2-2; abundance: NA; CDR3aa: CASSPATHTGELFF; CDR3nt: TGTGCCAGCAGCCCAGCGACCCACACCGGGGAGCTGTTTTTT
v_gene: TRBV12-3/TRBV12-4; d_gene: TRBD2; j_gene: TRBJ2-7; abundance: NA; CDR3aa: CASSLSGGLSYEQYF; CDR3nt: TGTGCCAGCAGCCTTAGCGGGGGGCTTTCCTACGAGCAGTACTTC
v_gene: TRBV20-1; d_gene: NA; j_gene: TRBJ1-5; abundance: NA; CDR3aa: CSAGRGELQPQHF; CDR3nt: TGCAGTGCAGGGAGAGGGGAGCTGCAGCCCCAGCATTTT
v_gene: TRBV6-1; d_gene: NA; j_gene: TRBJ2-2; abundance: NA; CDR3aa: CASRAETGELFF; CDR3nt: TGTGCCAGCAGGGCAGAAACCGGGGAGCTGTTTTTT
v_gene: TRBV7-6; d_gene: TRBD1; j_gene: TRBJ1-2; abundance: few; CDR3aa: CASSQNRQGASDGYTF; CDR3nt: TGTGCCAGCAGCCAGAACCGACAGGGGGCGAGTGATGGCTACACCTTC
v_gene: TRBV28; d_gene: NA; j_gene: TRBJ1-5; abundance: few; CDR3aa: CASQGGGAFNQPQHF; CDR3nt: TGTGCCAGTCAAGGTGGGGGGGCATTTAATCAGCCCCAGCATTTT
v_gene: TRBV6-2/TRBV6-3; d_gene: NA; j_gene: TRBJ2-3; abundance: NA; CDR3aa: CASSSLGPDTQYF; CDR3nt: TGTGCCAGCAGTTCACTGGGCCCAGATACGCAGTATTTT
v_gene: TRBV19; d_gene: TRBD2; j_gene: TRBJ2-3; abundance: once; CDR3aa: CASSRDVSSGLTDTQYF; CDR3nt: TGTGCCAGTAGCCGAGATGTATCTAGCGGTCTCACAGATACGCAGTATTTT
v_gene: TRBV20-1; d_gene: TRBD2; j_gene: TRBJ2-7; abundance: many; CDR3aa: CSASATSGSPYEQYF; CDR3nt: TGCAGTGCTAGCGCTACTAGCGGGAGTCCCTACGAGCAGTACTTC
v_gene: TRBV9; d_gene: NA; j_gene: TRBJ2-5; abundance: NA; CDR3aa: CASSQGTLSETQYF; CDR3nt: TGTGCCAGCAGCCAGGGTACCCTCTCCGAGACCCAGTACTTC
v_gene: TRBV25-1; d_gene: TRBD2; j_gene: TRBJ2-5; abundance: once; CDR3aa: CASSSSPGRAGETQYF; CDR3nt: TGTGCCAGCAGTTCCAGTCCGGGGAGGGCTGGAGAGACCCAGTACTTC
v_gene: TRBV24-1; d_gene: NA; j_gene: TRBJ1-5; abundance: few; CDR3aa: CATSAQNQPQHF; CDR3nt: TGTGCCACCAGTGCCCAAAATCAGCCCCAGCATTTT
v_gene: TRBV18; d_gene: NA; j_gene: TRBJ2-7; abundance: few; CDR3aa: CASSPLGLYEQYF; CDR3nt: TGTGCCAGCTCGCCCCTCGGACTGTACGAGCAGTACTTC
v_gene: TRBV10-3; d_gene: NA; j_gene: TRBJ1-3; abundance: NA; CDR3aa: CAISDPSGNTIYF; CDR3nt: TGTGCCATCAGTGACCCCTCTGGAAACACCATATATTTT
v_gene: TRBV7-2; d_gene: NA; j_gene: TRBJ2-7; abundance: NA; CDR3aa: CASSYPGQRYEQYF; CDR3nt: TGTGCCAGCAGTTACCCGGGACAACGTTACGAGCAGTACTTC
v_gene: TRBV6-2/TRBV6-3; d_gene: TRBD2; j_gene: TRBJ2-1; abundance: few; CDR3aa: CASSKGLAGTYNEQFF; CDR3nt: TGTGCCAGCAGCAAGGGGTTAGCGGGTACCTACAATGAGCAGTTCTTC
v_gene: TRBV29-1; d_gene: NA; j_gene: TRBJ1-2; abundance: NA; CDR3aa: CSVEDQGDYTF; CDR3nt: TGCAGCGTTGAAGATCAAGGGGACTACACCTTC
v_gene: TRBV6-5; d_gene: NA; j_gene: TRBJ2-7; abundance: many; CDR3aa: CASSYAPQGTSYEQYF; CDR3nt: TGTGCCAGCAGTTACGCCCCACAGGGTACCTCCTACGAGCAGTACTTC
v_gene: TRBV9; d_gene: TRBD2; j_gene: TRBJ2-7; abundance: NA; CDR3aa: CASSVGSGSPSEQYF; CDR3nt: TGTGCCAGCAGCGTCGGTAGCGGGAGTCCTTCGGAGCAGTACTTC
v_gene: TRBV3-1; d_gene: NA; j_gene: TRBJ2-7; abundance: NA; CDR3aa: CASSRPGTPLEQQYF; CDR3nt: TGTGCCAGCAGCCGACCCGGGACCCCCCTTGAGCAGCAGTACTTC
v_gene: TRBV28; d_gene: NA; j_gene: TRBJ2-7; abundance: NA; CDR3aa: CASKQHGDSYEQYF; CDR3nt: TGTGCCAGCAAACAACACGGGGACTCCTACGAGCAGTACTTC
v_gene: TRBV4-2; d_gene: TRBD2; j_gene: TRBJ2-7; abundance: few; CDR3aa: CASSQLLAGSYEQYF; CDR3nt: TGTGCCAGCAGCCAGCTTCTAGCGGGCTCCTACGAGCAGTACTTC
v_gene: TRBV7-4; d_gene: NA; j_gene: TRBJ1-1; abundance: NA; CDR3aa: CASTNYRTAMNTEAFF; CDR3nt: TGTGCCAGCACCAACTACCGGACAGCGATGAACACTGAAGCTTTCTTT
v_gene: TRBV20-1; d_gene: TRBD1; j_gene: TRBJ2-1; abundance: many; CDR3aa: CSGTGIYNEQFF; CDR3nt: TGCAGTGGGACAGGGATCTACAATGAGCAGTTCTTC
v_gene: TRBV6-1; d_gene: NA; j_gene: TRBJ1-1; abundance: few; CDR3aa: CASCGRPMNTEAFF; CDR3nt: TGTGCCAGCTGTGGCAGACCGATGAACACTGAAGCTTTCTTT